The sequence of this TCR beta chain was determined in a study of blood T cell repertoires in COVID-19. Study-wide context: Samples representing acute and convalescent COVID-19 were sourced from the United States, Italy and Spain. Sources were T cells, B-cell-depleted T cells, or PBMCs; the material itself was cDNA or gDNA.

Source study methods: Scientists estimated how many nucleated cells there were by amplifying reference gene primers. The method was immunoSEQ multiplex PCR; TCRdb's version includes in-frame clones alone and lacks a portion of them. V, J and clone size reflect that table, while D and trimming were determined from the DNA. Of around 200,000 clones listed, 80% to 90% are singletons. The V gene lost 1 base and the J gene lost 8 bases, with 6 bases spanning the gap. The CDR3 is made up of 13 amino acids. From germline, CDR1 is MNHNY and CDR2 SVGAGI (reference sequence). What was sequenced was peripheral blood. The chain carries TRBV6-6 and TRBJ1-6; D call uncertain. This sequence originates from a woman aged 80 or over with acute or convalescent COVID-19. CDR3 sequence reads: CASSYLADSPLHF. For the CDR3, the DNA is TGTGCCAGCAGTTACTTGGCGGATTCACCCCTCCACTTT.